The present T cell receptor beta chain was sequenced within a study of T cells and copy number aberrations in small-cell lung cancer. This clone was detected once. The antigen remains unidentified. All donors had upfront surgery, without preoperative chemotherapy or radiotherapy, and never received immunotherapy. Normal lung samples lay at least 2 cm from the tumor margin. Profiled with immunoSEQ multiplex PCR; TCRdb holds only in-frame clones, not every one. Among a few thousand clones, roughly 84% were seen once, and the ten largest hold about 10%. Study conclusions and caveats: Adjacent lung showed higher T-cell richness and clonality than tumors; density difference nonsignificant.

The sequencing sample was made of normal tissue next to the tumor. The TCR originated in a man between 65 and 85 years old with small cell lung cancer.

In nucleotides, the CDR3 is TGTGCCAGCACCTTGGGGTTACAGCCCCAGCATTTT. Amino acids: CASTLGLQPQHF. The V call is TRBV7-9, the J call TRBJ1-5; D unclear. The CDR3 loop spans 12 amino acids. Trimming left V 7 bases short and J 7 bases short, with 11 bases between. Germline loops: CDR1 SEHNR, CDR2 FQNEAQ (reference sequence). The entire variable domain, with the rest obtained from reference TRBV7-9 and TRBJ1-5, is as follows: DTGVSQNPRHKITKRGQNVTFRCDPISEHNRLYWYRQTLGQGPEFLTYFQNEAQLEKSRLLSDRFSAERPKGSFSTLEIQRTEQGDSAMYLCASTLGLQPQHFGDGTRLSIL.